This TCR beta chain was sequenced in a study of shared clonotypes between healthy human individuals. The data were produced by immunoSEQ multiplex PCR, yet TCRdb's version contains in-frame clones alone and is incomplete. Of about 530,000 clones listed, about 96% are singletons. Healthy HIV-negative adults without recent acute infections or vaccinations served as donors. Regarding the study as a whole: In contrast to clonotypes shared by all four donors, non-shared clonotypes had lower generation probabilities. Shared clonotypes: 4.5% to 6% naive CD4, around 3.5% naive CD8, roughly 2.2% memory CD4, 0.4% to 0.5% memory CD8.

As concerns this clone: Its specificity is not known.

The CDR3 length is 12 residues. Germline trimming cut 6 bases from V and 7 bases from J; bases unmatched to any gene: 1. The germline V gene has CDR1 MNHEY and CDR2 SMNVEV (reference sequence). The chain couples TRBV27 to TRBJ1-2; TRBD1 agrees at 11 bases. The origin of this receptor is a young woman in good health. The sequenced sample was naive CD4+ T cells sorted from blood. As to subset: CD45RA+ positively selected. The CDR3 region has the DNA TGTGCCAGCAGGGGGACAGGGGGTGGCTACACCTTC. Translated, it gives CASRGTGGGYTF.